The 17 T cell receptor beta chains given below trace back to one sample, sequenced in a study of blood T cell repertoires in COVID-19. Method: immunoSEQ multiplex PCR; TCRdb's copy keeps in-frame clones and lacks some. The sample lists about 15,000 clones, around 89% seen once, with around 3.3% in the top ten. The sequencing input was peripheral blood. These receptor sequences come from a human donor in a cohort sampled during active COVID-19.

The chain recombines TRBV10-1 with TRBJ1-6; D unresolved. Per the germline V gene, CDR1 is WNHNN and CDR2 is SYGVQD (reference sequence). V was pared by 3 bases and J by 7 bases, with 7 bases between. CDR3 length: 13 amino acids. The CDR3: CASSEQKNSPLHF. As DNA, the CDR3 is TGCGCCAGCAGTGAACAGAAGAATTCACCCCTCCACTTT.

The chain is built from TRBV7-3 and TRBJ1-1; 10 bases are shared with TRBD1. The CDR3 is 14 residues long. V lost 8 bases, J lost 4 bases, and 7 bases stayed unmatched. Germline V CDR1 and CDR2: SGHTA, FQGTGA. The CDR3 DNA sequence: TGTGCCAGCTCCCGGACAGGGGGTGGCACTGAAGCTTTCTTT. This translates into CASSRTGGGTEAFF.

The chain joins TRBV13 to TRBJ2-5; tentatively, D is TRBD2 (7 bases). V gave up 5 bases and J gave up 5 bases, with 12 bases separating them. The CDR3 is made up of 13 amino acids. Germline lookup yields CDR1 PRHDT and CDR2 FYEKMQ (reference sequence). The CDR3 loop is CASSQAGAETQYF. As DNA, the CDR3 is TGTGCCAGCAGCCAGGCGGGGGCCGAGACCCAGTACTTC.

The rearrangement uses TRBV10-3 and TRBJ1-2, with 9 nucleotides matching TRBD1. This CDR3 has 16 residues. Germline V gene lookup returns CDR1 ENHRY and CDR2 SYGVKD. V lost 3 bases to trimming and J lost 8 bases; unmatched junction nucleotides: 13. CDR3 residues: CAISDRGATGGTGYTF. CDR3 bases: TGTGCCATCAGTGATAGGGGGGCTACAGGGGGCACAGGCTACACCTTC.

The chain couples TRBV9 to TRBJ1-1; TRBD1 matches at 9 bases. V shed 3 bases, J shed 1 base, and the junction held 4 bases outside the gene matches. The germline CDR1 and CDR2 sequences are SGDLS and YYNGEE. The CDR3 runs to 15 residues. CDR3 in amino acids: CASSAQQGANTEAFF. The CDR3 DNA sequence: TGTGCCAGCAGCGCCCAACAGGGGGCGAACACTGAAGCTTTCTTT.

The chain joins TRBV7-9 to TRBJ1-2; 10 positions agree with TRBD1. The CDR3 runs 17 residues. Germline CDR1 reads SEHNR; CDR2 reads FQNEAQ (reference sequence). V gave up 2 bases and J gave up 4 bases; unmatched junction bases: 10. CDR3 in DNA: TGTGCCAGCAGCTTAACTAGACAGGGGGCAGGTAGCTATGGCTACACCTTC. This sequence encodes CASSLTRQGAGSYGYTF. The variable domain in full, completed from reference TRBV7-9 and TRBJ1-2, reads DTGVSQNPRHKITKRGQNVTFRCDPISEHNRLYWYRQTLGQGPEFLTYFQNEAQLEKSRLLSDRFSAERPKGSFSTLEIQRTEQGDSAMYLCASSLTRQGAGSYGYTFGSGTRLTVV.

The chain combines TRBV6-5 with TRBJ1-2, with D tentatively TRBD1 (6 bases). The CDR3 consists of 12 residues. V shed 2 bases and J shed 7 bases, with 8 bases lying between them. Germline lookup yields CDR1 MNHEY and CDR2 SVGAGI. CDR3 sequence (DNA): TGTGCCAGCAGTTACGGGGGCGGTGGCTACACCTTC. Amino acid sequence: CASSYGGGGYTF.

The chain employs TRBV6-5 and TRBJ1-4; 9 nucleotides line up with TRBD1. Trimming cost V 4 bases and J 5 bases; bases outside gene matches: 5. CDR1 is MNHEY, CDR2 SVGAGI, per germline. The length of the CDR3 is 15 residues. CDR3 bases: TGTGCCAGCAGTTCCGACAGGGGGGGGAATGAAAAACTGTTTTTT. Translated, it gives CASSSDRGGNEKLFF.

This chain connects TRBV30 to TRBJ1-2; no clear D. Germline values: CDR1 GTSNPN, CDR2 SVGIG (reference sequence). The CDR3 sequence is 14 residues long. V was pared by 3 bases and J by 0 bases, with 11 bases between. The CDR3 reads CAWSPLSANYGYTF. The CDR3 coding sequence is TGTGCCTGGAGCCCCCTTTCAGCTAACTATGGCTACACCTTC.

The V gene is TRBV5-5, the J gene TRBJ2-1, with D possibly TRBD2 on 5 matching bases. This CDR3 is built from 16 residues. The germline V gene encodes CDR1 SGHKS and CDR2 YYEKEE (reference sequence). V lost 0 bases, J lost 0 bases, and 10 bases lay in between. Here the CDR3 DNA reads TGTGCCAGCAGCTTGGATCCGGGGAGCTCCTACAATGAGCAGTTCTTC. Translating it yields CASSLDPGSSYNEQFF.

The V gene is TRBV6-5, the J gene TRBJ2-4, with a tentative D call TRBD2 (5 bases). Germline V lookup: CDR1 MNHEY, CDR2 SVGAGI. V lost 5 bases to trimming and J lost 9 bases, with 14 bases between them. The CDR3 is made up of 13 amino acids. The CDR3 region is CASSPDFYGIQYF. For the CDR3, the DNA is TGTGCCAGCAGTCCGGACTTCTACGGCATTCAGTACTTC.

J is TRBJ1-3 and V is TRBV18; 7 nucleotides line up with TRBD1. Germline trimming cut 3 bases from V and 1 base from J; bases unmatched to any gene: 9. Per the germline V gene, CDR1 is KGHSH and CDR2 is LQKENI. The length of the CDR3 is 17 residues. The CDR3 DNA reads as TGTGCCAGCTCACCCGCACAGGGGCCTTTGTCTGGAAACACCATATATTTT. The encoded protein is CASSPAQGPLSGNTIYF.

The chain carries TRBV2 and TRBJ1-1; D is uncertain. Between the trimmed V and J ends, which lost 2 bases and 7 bases, there was a span of 17 bases. Looked up from germline, CDR1 is SNHLY and CDR2 is FYNNEI. This CDR3 spans 15 amino acids. DNA for the CDR3: TGTGCCAGCAGTGAACGGGATTACAGAGTAAGTGAAGCTTTCTTT. It encodes CASSERDYRVSEAFF.

V and J are TRBV5-1 and TRBJ2-3, with D maybe TRBD2 (5 bases). CDR1 and CDR2 from the germline V gene are SGHRS and YFSETQ. Trimming pared 1 base from V and 6 bases from J, leaving 9 bases between. The CDR3 consists of 13 residues. The CDR3 spells CASSLYGMDTQYF. For the CDR3, the DNA is TGCGCCAGCAGCTTGTACGGGATGGATACGCAGTATTTT.

J is TRBJ1-2 and V is TRBV12-2; the table assigns TRBD1, which was not confirmed against the DNA. TRBV12-2 is recorded as a pseudogene. The CDR3 consists of 14 residues. The CDR3 nucleotides read TGTGCAAGTCGCTCTTTACAGGGGGATGGTGGCTACACCTTC. Translating it yields CASRSLQGDGGYTF.

J is TRBJ1-2 and V is TRBV19, with D possibly matching TRBD1 (5 bases). Germline CDR1 and CDR2: LNHDA and SQIVND (reference sequence). The CDR3 spans 13 residues. V lost 6 bases and J 4 bases, leaving 12 bases between the germline ends. CDR3 amino acids: CASRGQGLYGYTF. Here the CDR3 DNA reads TGTGCCAGTAGAGGGCAGGGCCTCTATGGCTACACCTTC.

CDR3: CASSLRDRGFLAKNIQYF. CDR3 DNA: TGTGCCAGCAGCCTTCGCGACAGGGGGTTTTTAGCCAAAAACATTCAGTACTTC. The chain combines TRBV3-1 (or the pseudogene TRBV3-2) with TRBJ2-4; 9 bases agree with TRBD1. The CDR3 extends over 18 amino acids. In germline, CDR1 is LGHDT, CDR2 YNNKEL (reference sequence). The trim removed 4 bases at V and 0 bases at J, leaving 10 bases unmatched.